These T cell receptor beta chains were read from a single sample in a study of graft-versus-host responses after intestinal transplantation. Their antigen targets remain unknown. Sequencing was performed with immunoSEQ multiplex PCR; in TCRdb, only in-frame clones are kept and a portion is missing. The sample records about 130,000 clones, 85% to 95% being singletons. This specimen consisted of unstimulated CD4+ T cells sorted from spleen or lymph node cells, obtained before intestinal transplant. The receptors were sampled from a human donor who received an intestinal transplant. Both conserved end residues are part of each CDR3. The D gene is left open where the match is weak. The size field is filled for only some rows; it gives once, few, many or a size class.

V: TRBV7-6; D: .; J: TRBJ2-1; size: .; CDR3: CASSLVGAGPYNEQFF; DNA: TGTGCCAGCAGCTTAGTGGGAGCGGGCCCCTACAATGAGCAGTTCTTC
V: TRBV6-4; D: .; J: TRBJ1-2; size: .; CDR3: CASSDRDGYTF; DNA: TGTGCCAGCAGTGACAGGGATGGCTACACCTTC
V: TRBV9; D: .; J: TRBJ2-2; size: .; CDR3: CASSKDSLQNTGELFF; DNA: TGTGCCAGCAGCAAGGACAGTTTACAGAACACCGGGGAGCTGTTTTTT
V: TRBV6-5; D: .; J: TRBJ2-5; size: .; CDR3: CASSYSTNGAQYF; DNA: TGTGCCAGCAGTTACTCGACAAATGGGGCCCAGTACTTC
V: TRBV28; D: TRBD1; J: TRBJ1-2; size: .; CDR3: CASRQSGQGVYTF; DNA: TGTGCCAGCAGGCAATCCGGACAGGGAGTCTACACCTTC
V: TRBV30; D: .; J: TRBJ1-5; size: .; CDR3: CAWSKGINQPQHF; DNA: TGTGCCTGGAGTAAAGGGATCAATCAGCCCCAGCATTTT
V: TRBV5-1; D: .; J: TRBJ1-2; size: .; CDR3: CASSLAEGYGYTF; DNA: TGCGCCAGCAGCTTGGCAGAAGGCTATGGCTACACCTTC
V: TRBV18; D: .; J: TRBJ2-7; size: few; CDR3: CASSPRAGRYEQYF; DNA: TGTGCCAGCTCACCACGTGCAGGGAGGTACGAGCAGTACTTC
V: TRBV1; D: .; J: TRBJ2-2; size: .; CDR3: CTSSQAITERLFTGELFF; DNA: TGCACCAGCAGCCAAGCCATTACGGAGCGGTTGTTCACCGGGGAGCTGTTTTTT
V: TRBV2; D: TRBD1; J: TRBJ1-2; size: .; CDR3: CDQGGPTF; DNA: TGTGACCAAGGGGGCCCGACCTTC
V: TRBV19; D: .; J: TRBJ2-7; size: .; CDR3: CASRNLVGEQYF; DNA: TGTGCCAGTAGAAATTTGGTTGGCGAGCAGTACTTC
V: TRBV6-1; D: TRBD2; J: TRBJ2-3; size: once; CDR3: CASRLAGPTDTQYF; DNA: TGTGCCAGCCGCCTAGCGGGGCCCACAGATACGCAGTATTTT
V: TRBV4-2; D: TRBD2; J: TRBJ2-3; size: .; CDR3: CASSQAGPSGGYTDTQYF; DNA: TGTGCCAGCAGCCAAGCAGGTCCCAGCGGGGGATACACAGATACGCAGTATTTT
V: TRBV19; D: .; J: TRBJ1-5; size: .; CDR3: CASRGQTNQPQHF; DNA: TGTGCCAGTAGAGGACAGACAAATCAGCCCCAGCATTTT
V: TRBV5-4; D: .; J: TRBJ1-2; size: once; CDR3: CASSLKQGMYGYTF; DNA: TGTGCCAGCAGCTTAAAGCAGGGGATGTATGGCTACACCTTC
V: TRBV27; D: TRBD2; J: TRBJ2-1; size: once; CDR3: CASSTTSGGPISYNEQFF; DNA: TGTGCCAGCAGTACGACTAGCGGGGGCCCAATCTCCTACAATGAGCAGTTCTTC
V: TRBV7-9; D: .; J: TRBJ1-2; size: .; CDR3: CASSLDTGAGARGYTF; DNA: TGTGCCAGCAGCTTAGATACCGGGGCAGGGGCAAGGGGCTACACCTTC
V: TRBV5-5; D: TRBD2; J: TRBJ2-5; size: .; CDR3: CASSLALGRYQETQYF; DNA: TGTGCCAGCAGCTTGGCGCTCGGGAGGTACCAAGAGACCCAGTACTTC
V: TRBV5-5; D: .; J: TRBJ1-5; size: .; CDR3: CASSLLDSNQPQHF; DNA: TGTGCCAGCAGCTTGTTGGATAGCAATCAGCCCCAGCATTTT
V: TRBV9; D: TRBD1; J: TRBJ1-6; size: .; CDR3: CASSPTGTVGNSPLHF; DNA: TGTGCCAGCAGCCCTACCGGGACAGTGGGAAATTCACCCCTCCACTTT
V: TRBV18; D: TRBD2; J: TRBJ2-5; size: .; CDR3: CASSPSPGGKETQYF; DNA: TGTGCCAGCTCACCATCGCCGGGGGGGAAGGAGACCCAGTACTTC
V: TRBV2; D: TRBD2; J: TRBJ2-5; size: .; CDR3: CASSDQRGSLQETQYF; DNA: TGTGCCAGCAGTGACCAGCGGGGGTCCCTTCAAGAGACCCAGTACTTC